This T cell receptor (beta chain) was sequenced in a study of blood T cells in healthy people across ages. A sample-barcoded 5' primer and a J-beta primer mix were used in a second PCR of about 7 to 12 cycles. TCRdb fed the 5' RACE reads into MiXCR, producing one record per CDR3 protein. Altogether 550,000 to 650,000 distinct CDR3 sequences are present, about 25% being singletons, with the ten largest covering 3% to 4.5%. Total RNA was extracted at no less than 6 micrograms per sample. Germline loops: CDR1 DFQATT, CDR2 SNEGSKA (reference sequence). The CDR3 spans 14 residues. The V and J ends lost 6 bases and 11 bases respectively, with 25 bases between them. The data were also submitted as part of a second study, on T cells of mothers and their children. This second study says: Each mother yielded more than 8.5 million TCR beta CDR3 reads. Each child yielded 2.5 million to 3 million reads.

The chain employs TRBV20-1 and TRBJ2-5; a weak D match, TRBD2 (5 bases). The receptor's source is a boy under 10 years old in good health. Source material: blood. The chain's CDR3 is CSAIPEATGSGQYF. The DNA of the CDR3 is TGCAGTGCCATTCCGGAGGCGACTGGGTCGGGGCAGTACTTC.